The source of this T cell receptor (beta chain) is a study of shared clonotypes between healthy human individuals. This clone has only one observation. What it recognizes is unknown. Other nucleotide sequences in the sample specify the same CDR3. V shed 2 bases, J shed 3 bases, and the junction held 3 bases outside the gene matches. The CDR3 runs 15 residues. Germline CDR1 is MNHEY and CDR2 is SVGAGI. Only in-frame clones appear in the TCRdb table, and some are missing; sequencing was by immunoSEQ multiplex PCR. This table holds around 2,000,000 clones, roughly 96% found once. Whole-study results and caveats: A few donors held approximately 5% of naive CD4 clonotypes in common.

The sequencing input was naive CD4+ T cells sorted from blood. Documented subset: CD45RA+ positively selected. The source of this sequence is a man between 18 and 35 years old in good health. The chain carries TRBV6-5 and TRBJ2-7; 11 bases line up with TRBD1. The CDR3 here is CASSYRGTGGYEQYF. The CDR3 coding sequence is TGTGCCAGCAGTTACAGAGGGACAGGGGGCTACGAGCAGTACTTC.